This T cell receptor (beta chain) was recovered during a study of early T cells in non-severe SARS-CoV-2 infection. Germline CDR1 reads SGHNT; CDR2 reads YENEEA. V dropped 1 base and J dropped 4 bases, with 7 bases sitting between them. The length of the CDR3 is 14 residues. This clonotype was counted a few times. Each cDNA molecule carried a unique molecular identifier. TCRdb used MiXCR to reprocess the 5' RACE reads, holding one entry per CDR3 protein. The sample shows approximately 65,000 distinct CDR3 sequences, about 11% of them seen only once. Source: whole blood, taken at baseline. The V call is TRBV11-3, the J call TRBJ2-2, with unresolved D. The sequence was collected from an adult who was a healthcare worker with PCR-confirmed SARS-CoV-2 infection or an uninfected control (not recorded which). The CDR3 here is CASSLGGSTGELFF. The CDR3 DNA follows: TGTGCCAGCAGCTTAGGGGGTTCCACCGGGGAGCTGTTTTTT.